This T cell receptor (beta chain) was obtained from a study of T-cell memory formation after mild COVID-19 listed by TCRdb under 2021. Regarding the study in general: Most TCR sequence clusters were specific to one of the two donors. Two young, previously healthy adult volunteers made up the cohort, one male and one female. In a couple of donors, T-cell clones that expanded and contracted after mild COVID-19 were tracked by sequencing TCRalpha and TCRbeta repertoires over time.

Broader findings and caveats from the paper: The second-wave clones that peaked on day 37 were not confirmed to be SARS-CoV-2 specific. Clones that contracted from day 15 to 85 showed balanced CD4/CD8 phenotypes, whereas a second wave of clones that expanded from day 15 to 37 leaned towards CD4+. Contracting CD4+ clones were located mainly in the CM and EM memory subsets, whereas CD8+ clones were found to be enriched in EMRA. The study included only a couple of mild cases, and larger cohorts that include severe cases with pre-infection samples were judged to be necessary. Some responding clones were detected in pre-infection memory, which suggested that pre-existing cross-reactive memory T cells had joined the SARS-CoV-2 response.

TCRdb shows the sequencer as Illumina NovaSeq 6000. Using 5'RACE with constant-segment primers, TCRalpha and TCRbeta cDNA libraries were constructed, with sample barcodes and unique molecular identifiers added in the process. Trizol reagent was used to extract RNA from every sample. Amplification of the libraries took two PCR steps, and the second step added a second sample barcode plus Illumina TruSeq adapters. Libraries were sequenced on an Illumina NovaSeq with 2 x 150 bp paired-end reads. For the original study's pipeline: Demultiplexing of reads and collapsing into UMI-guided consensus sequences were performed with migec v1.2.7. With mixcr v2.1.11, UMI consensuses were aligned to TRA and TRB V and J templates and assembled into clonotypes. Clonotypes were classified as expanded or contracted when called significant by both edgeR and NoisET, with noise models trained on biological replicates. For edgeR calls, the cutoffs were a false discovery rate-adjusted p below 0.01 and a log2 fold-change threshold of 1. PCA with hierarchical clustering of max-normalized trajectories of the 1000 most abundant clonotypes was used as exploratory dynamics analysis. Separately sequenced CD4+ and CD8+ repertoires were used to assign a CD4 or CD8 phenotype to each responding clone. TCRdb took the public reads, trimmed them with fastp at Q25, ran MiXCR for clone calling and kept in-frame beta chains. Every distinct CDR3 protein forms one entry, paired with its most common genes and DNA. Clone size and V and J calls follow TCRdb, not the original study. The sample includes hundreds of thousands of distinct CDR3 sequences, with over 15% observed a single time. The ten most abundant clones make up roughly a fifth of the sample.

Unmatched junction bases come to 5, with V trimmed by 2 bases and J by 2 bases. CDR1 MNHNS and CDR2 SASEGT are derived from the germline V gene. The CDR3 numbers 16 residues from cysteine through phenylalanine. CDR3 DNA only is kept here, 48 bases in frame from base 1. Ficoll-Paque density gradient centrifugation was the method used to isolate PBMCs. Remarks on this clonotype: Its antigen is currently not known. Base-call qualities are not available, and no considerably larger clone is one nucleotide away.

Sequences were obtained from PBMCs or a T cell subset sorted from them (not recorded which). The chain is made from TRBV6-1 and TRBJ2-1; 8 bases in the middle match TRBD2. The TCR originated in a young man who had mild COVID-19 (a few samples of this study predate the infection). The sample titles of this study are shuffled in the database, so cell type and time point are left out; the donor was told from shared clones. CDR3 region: CASSEQRGYPYNEQFF. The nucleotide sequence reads TGTGCCAGCAGTGAACAGCGGGGGTACCCCTACAATGAGCAGTTCTTC.